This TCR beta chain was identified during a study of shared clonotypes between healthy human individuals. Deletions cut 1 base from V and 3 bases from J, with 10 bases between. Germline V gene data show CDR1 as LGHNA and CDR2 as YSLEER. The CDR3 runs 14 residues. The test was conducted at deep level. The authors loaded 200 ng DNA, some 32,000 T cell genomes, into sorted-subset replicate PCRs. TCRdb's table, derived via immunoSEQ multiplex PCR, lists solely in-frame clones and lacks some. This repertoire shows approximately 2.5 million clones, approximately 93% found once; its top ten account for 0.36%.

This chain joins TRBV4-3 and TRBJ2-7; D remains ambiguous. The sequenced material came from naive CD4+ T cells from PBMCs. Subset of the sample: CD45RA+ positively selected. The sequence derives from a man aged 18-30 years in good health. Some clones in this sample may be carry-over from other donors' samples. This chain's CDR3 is CASSQVLWGYEQYF. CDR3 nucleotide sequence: TGCGCCAGCAGCCAAGTTTTGTGGGGCTACGAGCAGTACTTC.